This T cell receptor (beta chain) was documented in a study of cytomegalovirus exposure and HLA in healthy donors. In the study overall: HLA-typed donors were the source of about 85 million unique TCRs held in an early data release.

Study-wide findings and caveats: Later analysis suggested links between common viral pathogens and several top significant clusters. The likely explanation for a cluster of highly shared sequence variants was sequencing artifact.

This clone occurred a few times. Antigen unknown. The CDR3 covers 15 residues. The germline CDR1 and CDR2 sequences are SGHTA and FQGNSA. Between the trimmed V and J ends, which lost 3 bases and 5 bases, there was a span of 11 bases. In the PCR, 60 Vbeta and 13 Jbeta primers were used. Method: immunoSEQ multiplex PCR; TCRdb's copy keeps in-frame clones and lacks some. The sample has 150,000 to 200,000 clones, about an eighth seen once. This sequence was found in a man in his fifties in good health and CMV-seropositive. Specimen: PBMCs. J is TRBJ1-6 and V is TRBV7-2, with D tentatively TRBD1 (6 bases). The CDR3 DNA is TGTGCCAGCAGCTTGTCCGGACAGAATAATTCACCCCTCCACTTT. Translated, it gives CASSLSGQNNSPLHF.